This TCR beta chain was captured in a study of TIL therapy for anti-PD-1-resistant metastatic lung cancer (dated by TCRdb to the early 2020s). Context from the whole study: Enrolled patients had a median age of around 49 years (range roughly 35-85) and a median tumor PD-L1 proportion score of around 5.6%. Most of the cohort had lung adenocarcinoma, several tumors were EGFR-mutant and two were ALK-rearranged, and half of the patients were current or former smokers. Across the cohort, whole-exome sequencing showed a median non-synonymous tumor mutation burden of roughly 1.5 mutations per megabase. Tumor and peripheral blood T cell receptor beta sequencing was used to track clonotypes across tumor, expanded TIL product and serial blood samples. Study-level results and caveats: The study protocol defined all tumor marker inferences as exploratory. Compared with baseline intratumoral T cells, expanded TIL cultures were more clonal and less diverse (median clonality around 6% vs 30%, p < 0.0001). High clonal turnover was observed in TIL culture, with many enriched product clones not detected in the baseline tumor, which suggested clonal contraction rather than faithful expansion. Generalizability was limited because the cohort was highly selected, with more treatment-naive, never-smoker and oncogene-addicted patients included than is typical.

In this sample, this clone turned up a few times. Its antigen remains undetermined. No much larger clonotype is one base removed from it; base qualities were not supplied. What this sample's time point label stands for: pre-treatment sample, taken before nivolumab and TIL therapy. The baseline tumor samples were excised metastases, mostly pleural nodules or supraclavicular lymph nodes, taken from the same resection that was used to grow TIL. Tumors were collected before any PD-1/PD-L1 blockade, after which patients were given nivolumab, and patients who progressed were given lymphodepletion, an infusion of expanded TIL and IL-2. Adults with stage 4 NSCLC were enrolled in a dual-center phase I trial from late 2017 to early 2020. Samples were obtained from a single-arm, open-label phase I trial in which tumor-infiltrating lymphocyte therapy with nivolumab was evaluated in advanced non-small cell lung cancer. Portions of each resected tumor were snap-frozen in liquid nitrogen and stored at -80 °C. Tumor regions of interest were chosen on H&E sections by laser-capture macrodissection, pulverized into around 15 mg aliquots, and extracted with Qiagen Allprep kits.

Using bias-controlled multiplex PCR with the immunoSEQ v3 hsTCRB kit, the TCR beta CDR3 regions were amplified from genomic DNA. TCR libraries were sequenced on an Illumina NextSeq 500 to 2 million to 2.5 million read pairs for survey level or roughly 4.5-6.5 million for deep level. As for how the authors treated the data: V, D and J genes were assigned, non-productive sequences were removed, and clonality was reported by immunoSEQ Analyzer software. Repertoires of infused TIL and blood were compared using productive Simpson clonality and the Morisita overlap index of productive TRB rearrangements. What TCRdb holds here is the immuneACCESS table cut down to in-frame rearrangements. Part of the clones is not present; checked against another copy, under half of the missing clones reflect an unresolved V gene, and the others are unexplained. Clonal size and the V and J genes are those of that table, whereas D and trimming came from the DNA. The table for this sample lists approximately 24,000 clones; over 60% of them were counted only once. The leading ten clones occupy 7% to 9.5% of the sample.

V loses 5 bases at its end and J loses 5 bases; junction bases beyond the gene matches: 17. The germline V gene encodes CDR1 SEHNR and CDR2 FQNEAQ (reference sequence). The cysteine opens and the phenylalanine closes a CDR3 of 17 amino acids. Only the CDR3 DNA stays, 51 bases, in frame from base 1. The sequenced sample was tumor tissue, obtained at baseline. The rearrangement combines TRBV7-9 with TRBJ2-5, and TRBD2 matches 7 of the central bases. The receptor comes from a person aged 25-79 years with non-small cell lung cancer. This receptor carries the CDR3 CASSRSAAGGGAETQYF. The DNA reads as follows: TGTGCCAGCAGCCGCTCGGCGGCCGGGGGAGGGGCGGAGACCCAGTACTTC.